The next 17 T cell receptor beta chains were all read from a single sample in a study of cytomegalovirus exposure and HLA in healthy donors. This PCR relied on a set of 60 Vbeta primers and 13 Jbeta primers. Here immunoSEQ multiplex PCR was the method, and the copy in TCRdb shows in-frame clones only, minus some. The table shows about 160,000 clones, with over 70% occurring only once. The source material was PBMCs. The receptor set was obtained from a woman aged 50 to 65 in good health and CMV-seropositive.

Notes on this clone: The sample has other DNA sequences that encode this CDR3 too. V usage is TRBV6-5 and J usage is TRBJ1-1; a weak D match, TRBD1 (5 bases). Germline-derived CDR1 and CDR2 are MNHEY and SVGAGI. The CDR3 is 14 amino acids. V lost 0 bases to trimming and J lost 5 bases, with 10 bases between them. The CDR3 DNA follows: TGTGCCAGCAGTTACTCGGGGGGTGGAACTGAAGCTTTCTTT. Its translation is CASSYSGGGTEAFF.

CDR3 protein: CASTFSRANVLTF. Here the CDR3 DNA reads TGTGCCAGCACCTTTTCTAGGGCCAACGTCCTGACTTTC. The chain couples TRBV7-9 to TRBJ2-6; no clear D gene. The CDR3 is made up of 13 amino acids. With 7 bases removed from V and 5 bases from J, the gap between germline ends came to 9 bases. The germline gives CDR1 SEHNR, CDR2 FQNEAQ (reference sequence).

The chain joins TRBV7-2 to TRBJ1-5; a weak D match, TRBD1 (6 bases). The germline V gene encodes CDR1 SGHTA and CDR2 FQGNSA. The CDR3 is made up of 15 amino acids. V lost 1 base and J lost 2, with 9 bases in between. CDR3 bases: TGTGCCAGCAGCTTAGAAGGGGGTGGCAATCAGCCCCAGCATTTT. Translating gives CASSLEGGGNQPQHF.

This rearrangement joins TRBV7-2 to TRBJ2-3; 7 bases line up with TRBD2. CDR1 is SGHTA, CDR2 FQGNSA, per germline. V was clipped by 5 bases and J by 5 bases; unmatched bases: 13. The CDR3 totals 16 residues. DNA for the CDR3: TGTGCCAGCAGCCTCGCGGGGGTCGGGGCTGAAGATACGCAGTATTTT. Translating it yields CASSLAGVGAEDTQYF.

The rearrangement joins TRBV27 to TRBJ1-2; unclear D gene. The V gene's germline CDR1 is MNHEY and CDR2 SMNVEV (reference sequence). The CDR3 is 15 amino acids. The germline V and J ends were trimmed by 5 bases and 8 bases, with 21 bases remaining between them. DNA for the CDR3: TGTGCCAGCAGTCCTTCCCCTCAGCCTGCGGGGGGCTACACCTTC. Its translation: CASSPSPQPAGGYTF.

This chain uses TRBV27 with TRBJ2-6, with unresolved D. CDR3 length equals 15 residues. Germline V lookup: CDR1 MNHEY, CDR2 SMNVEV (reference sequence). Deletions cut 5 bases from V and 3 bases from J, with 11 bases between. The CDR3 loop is CASSPSPGGANVLTF. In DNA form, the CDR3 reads TGTGCCAGCAGTCCGTCTCCGGGTGGGGCCAACGTCCTGACTTTC.

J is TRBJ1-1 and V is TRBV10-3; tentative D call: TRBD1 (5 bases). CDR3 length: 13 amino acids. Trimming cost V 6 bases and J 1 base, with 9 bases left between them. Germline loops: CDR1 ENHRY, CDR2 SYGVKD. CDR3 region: CAIRNRSNTEAFF. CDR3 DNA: TGTGCCATCAGGAACAGGTCGAACACTGAAGCTTTCTTT.

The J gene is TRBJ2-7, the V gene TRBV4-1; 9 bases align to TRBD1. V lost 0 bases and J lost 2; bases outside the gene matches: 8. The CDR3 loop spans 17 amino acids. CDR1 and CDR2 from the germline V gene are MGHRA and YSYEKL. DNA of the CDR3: TGCGCCAGCAGCCAAGAAGGCCCTGGACAGGGGACCTACGAGCAGTACTTC. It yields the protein CASSQEGPGQGTYEQYF.

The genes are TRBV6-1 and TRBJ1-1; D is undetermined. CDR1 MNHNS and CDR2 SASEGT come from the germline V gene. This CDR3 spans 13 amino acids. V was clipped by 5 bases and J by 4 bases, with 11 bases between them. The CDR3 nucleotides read TGTGCCAGCAGTTTCGGACGGGGCACTGAAGCTTTCTTT. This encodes CASSFGRGTEAFF.

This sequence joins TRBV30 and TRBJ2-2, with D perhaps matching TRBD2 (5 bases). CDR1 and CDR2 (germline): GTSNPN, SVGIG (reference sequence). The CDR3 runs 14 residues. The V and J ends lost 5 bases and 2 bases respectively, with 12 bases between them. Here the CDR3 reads CAWAPRLNTGELFF. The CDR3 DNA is TGTGCCTGGGCCCCCCGACTAAACACCGGGGAGCTGTTTTTT.

The CDR3 sequence: CATSRGTGEDGYTF. The CDR3 DNA reads as TGTGCCACCTCACGAGGGACAGGGGAAGATGGCTACACCTTC. The V call is TRBV19, the J call TRBJ1-2; 10 bases fit TRBD1. This CDR3 region has 14 residues. V lost 10 bases, J lost 6 bases, and 11 bases stayed unmatched. Per the germline V gene, CDR1 is LNHDA and CDR2 is SQIVND (reference sequence).

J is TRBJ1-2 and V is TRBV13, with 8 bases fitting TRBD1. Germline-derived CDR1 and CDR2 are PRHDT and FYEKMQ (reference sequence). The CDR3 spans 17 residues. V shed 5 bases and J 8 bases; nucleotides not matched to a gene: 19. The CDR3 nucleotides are TGTGCCAGCAGCCGCGGTGAGGACAGGGACCTTTCACAGGGCTACACCTTC. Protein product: CASSRGEDRDLSQGYTF.

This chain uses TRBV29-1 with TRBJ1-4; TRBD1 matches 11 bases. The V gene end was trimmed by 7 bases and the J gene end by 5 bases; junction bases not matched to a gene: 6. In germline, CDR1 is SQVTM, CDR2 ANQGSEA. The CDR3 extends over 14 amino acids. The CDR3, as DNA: TGCAGCGCCGGGACAGGGGGACTAAATGAAAAACTGTTTTTT. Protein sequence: CSAGTGGLNEKLFF.

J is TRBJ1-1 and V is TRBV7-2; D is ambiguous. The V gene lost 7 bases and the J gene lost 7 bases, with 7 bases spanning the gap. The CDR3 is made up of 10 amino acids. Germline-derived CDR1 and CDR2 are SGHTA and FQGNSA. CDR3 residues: CASTRREAFF. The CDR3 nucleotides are TGTGCCAGCACGAGGCGTGAAGCTTTCTTT.

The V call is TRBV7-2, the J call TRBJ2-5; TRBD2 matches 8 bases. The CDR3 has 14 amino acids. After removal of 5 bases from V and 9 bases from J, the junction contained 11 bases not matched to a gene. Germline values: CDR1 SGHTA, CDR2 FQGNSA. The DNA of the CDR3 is TGTGCCAGCAGCCCCATTCGGGGACTAGGAGCCCAGTACTTC. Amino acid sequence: CASSPIRGLGAQYF.

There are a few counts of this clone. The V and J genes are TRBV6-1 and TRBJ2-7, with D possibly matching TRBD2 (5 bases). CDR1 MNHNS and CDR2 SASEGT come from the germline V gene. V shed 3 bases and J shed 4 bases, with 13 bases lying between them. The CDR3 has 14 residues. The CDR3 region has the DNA TGTGCCAGCAGTGACTGGGAGAGACGGTACGAGCAGTACTTC. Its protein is CASSDWERRYEQYF.

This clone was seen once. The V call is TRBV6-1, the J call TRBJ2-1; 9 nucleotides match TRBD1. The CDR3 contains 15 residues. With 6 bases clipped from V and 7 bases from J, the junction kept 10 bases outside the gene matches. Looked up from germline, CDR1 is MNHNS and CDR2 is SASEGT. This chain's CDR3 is CASRPQDRGSNEQFF. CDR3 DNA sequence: TGTGCCAGCAGGCCCCAGGACAGGGGATCGAATGAGCAGTTCTTC.